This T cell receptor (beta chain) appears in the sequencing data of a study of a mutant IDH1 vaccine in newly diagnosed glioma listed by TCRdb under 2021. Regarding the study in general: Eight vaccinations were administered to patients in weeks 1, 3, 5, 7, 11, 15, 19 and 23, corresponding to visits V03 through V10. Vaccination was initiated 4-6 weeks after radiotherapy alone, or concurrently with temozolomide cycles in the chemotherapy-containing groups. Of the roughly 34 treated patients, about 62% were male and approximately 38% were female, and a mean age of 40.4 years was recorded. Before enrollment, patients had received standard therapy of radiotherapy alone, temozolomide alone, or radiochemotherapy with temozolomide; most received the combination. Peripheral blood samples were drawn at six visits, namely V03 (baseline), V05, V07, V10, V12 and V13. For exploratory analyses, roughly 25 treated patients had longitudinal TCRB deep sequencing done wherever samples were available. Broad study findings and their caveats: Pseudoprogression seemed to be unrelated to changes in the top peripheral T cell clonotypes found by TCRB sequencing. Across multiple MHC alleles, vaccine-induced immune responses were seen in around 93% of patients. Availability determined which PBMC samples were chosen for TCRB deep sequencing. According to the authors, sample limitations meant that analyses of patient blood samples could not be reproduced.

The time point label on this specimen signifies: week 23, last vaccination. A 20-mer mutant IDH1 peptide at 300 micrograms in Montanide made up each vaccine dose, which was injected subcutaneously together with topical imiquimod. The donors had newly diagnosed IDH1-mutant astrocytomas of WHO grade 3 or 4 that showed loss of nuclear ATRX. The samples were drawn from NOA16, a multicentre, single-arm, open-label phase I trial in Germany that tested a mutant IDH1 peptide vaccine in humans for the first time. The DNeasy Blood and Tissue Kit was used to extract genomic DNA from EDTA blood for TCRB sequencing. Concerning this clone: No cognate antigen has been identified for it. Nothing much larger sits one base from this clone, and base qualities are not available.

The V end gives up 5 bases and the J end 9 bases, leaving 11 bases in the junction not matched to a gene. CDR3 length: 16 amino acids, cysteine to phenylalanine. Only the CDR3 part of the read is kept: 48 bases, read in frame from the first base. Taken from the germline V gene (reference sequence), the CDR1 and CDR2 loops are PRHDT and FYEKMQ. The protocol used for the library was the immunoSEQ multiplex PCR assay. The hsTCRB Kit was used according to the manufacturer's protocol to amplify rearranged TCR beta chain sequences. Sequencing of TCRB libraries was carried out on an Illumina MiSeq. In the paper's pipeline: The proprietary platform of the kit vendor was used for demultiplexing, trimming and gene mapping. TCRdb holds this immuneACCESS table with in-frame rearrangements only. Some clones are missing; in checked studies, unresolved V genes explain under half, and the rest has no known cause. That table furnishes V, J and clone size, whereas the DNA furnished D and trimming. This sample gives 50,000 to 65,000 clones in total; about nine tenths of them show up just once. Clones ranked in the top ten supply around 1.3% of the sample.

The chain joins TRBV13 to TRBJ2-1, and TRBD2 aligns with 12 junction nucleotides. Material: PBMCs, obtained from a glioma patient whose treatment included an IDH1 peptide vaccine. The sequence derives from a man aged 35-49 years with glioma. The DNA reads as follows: TGTGCCAGCAGCACAACGACTAGCGGGAGTGTCTTTGAGCAGTTCTTC. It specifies CASSTTTSGSVFEQFF.